This T cell receptor (beta chain) was recorded in a study of shared clonotypes between healthy human individuals. Some clones are missing from TCRdb's copy, which holds only in-frame ones; the method was immunoSEQ multiplex PCR. This sample has some 1,100,000 clones; 75% to 80% occur once, and the top ten carry approximately 0.56%. The CDR3 has 13 residues. Germline V gives CDR1 WSHSY, CDR2 SAAADI. The ends lost 6 bases at V and 2 bases at J; junction bases unmatched: 3. The TCR originated in a man aged 18 to 30 in good health. Some clones in this sample may be carry-over from other donors' samples. J is TRBJ1-2 and V is TRBV10-2, with 7 nucleotides matching TRBD1. Sequenced input: memory CD4+ T cells from PBMCs. Stated subset: CD45RA-negative fraction. The CDR3 DNA sequence: TGCGCCAGCAGGGGACAGCTAAACTATGGCTACACCTTC. Its protein product is CASRGQLNYGYTF.